The entry below describes one T cell receptor beta chain. TCRdb's copy holds only in-frame clones and misses some; the assay was immunoSEQ multiplex PCR. This table holds 1.6 million or so clones, roughly 96% found once. The data stem from a study of shared clonotypes between healthy human individuals. Germline V lookup: CDR1 SGHNT, CDR2 YYREEE (reference sequence). CDR3 size: 15 residues. V lost 3 bases, J lost 5 bases, and 17 bases lay in between. Material: naive CD4+ T cells sorted from blood. This sample's subset: CD45RA+ positively selected. The receptor was derived from a man aged 30 to 45 in good health. The J gene is TRBJ1-1, the V gene TRBV5-4; D is uncertain. The CDR3 DNA follows: TGTGCCAGCAGCTCCGCCCCCCGGGCGGGTACTGAAGCTTTCTTT. The encoded protein is CASSSAPRAGTEAFF.